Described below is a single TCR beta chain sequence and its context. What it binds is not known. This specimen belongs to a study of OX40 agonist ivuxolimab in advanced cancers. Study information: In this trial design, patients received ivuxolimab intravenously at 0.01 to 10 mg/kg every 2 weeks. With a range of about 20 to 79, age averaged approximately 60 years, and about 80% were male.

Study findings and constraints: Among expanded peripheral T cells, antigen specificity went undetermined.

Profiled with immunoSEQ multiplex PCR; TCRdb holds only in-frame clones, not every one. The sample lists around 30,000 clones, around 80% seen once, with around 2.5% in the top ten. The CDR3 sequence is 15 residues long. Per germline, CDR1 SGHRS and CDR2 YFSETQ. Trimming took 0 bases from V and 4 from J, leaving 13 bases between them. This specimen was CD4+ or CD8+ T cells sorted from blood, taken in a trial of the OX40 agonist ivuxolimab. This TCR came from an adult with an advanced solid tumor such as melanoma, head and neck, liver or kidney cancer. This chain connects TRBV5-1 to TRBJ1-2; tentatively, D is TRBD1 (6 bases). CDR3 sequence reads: CASSLGGGGAYGYTF. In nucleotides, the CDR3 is TGCGCCAGCAGCTTGGGTGGGGGGGGCGCCTATGGCTACACCTTC.